The 4 T cell receptor beta chains in this list originate from one sample, sequenced in a study of CD8 T cells in Susac syndrome. Random hexamers were used to reverse transcribe the RNA input (roughly 0.5 to 1 ug). Each CDR3 protein gets one entry after TCRdb re-called the immunoSEQ multiplex PCR reads with MiXCR. The sample contains 150,000 to 200,000 distinct CDR3 sequences, approximately 94% of which appear only once. The sample comprised CD4+ T cells from PBMCs. The receptors were sampled from a human donor with multiple sclerosis.

This clonotype occurred once. The chain employs TRBV3-1 and TRBJ2-7; 14 bases match TRBD2. The V segment lost 4 bases and the J segment 7 bases; nucleotides outside the gene matches: 6. This CDR3 has 15 amino acids. From germline, CDR1 is LGHDT and CDR2 YNNKEL (reference sequence). CDR3 residues: CASSLGLAGAQEQYF. CDR3 nucleotides: TGTGCCAGCAGCCTGGGACTAGCGGGGGCTCAAGAGCAGTACTTC.

The chain employs TRBV27 and TRBJ1-4; D is undetermined. There are 14 residues in the CDR3. Trimming pared 8 bases from V and 7 bases from J, leaving 17 bases between. Germline V gives CDR1 MNHEY, CDR2 SMNVEV (reference sequence). CDR3 sequence reads: CASARQRDGEKLFF. CDR3 sequence (DNA): TGTGCCAGCGCCCGACAAAGAGATGGTGAAAAACTGTTTTTT.

The chain couples TRBV9 to TRBJ2-3; D is undetermined. CDR1 and CDR2 (germline): SGDLS, YYNGEE. This CDR3 region has 16 residues. Trimming cost V 0 bases and J 0 bases, with 11 bases left between them. For the CDR3, the DNA is TGTGCCAGCAGCGTAGCTAACGGGTTGAGCACAGATACGCAGTATTTT. Its protein product is CASSVANGLSTDTQYF.

V gene TRBV5-6 combines with J gene TRBJ2-5; D remains ambiguous. V lost 6 bases and J lost 1, with 13 bases in between. The CDR3 has 14 amino acids. Germline V gene sequence: CDR1 SGHDT, CDR2 YYEEEE. The CDR3 protein is CASTQPASQETQYF. CDR3 nucleotide sequence: TGTGCCAGCACCCAACCCGCCAGCCAAGAGACCCAGTACTTC.